This T cell receptor (beta chain) was recorded in a study of T cell responses to AZD1222 COVID-19 vaccine. Study results and limitations: Following two doses of AZD1222, Spike-specific TCR breadth and depth rose.

TCRdb keeps only in-frame clones here, not all; method: immunoSEQ multiplex PCR. Altogether 150,000 to 200,000 clones are present, approximately 93% being singletons, with the ten largest covering about 3.9%. About this clone: Its cognate antigen is unknown.

CDR3 length: 18 amino acids. J was trimmed by 9 bases and V by 4 bases; bases with no gene match: 15. From germline, CDR1 is SGHNT and CDR2 YYREEE (reference sequence). The genes are TRBV5-4 and TRBJ2-1, with 14 bases identical to TRBD2. This specimen consisted of peripheral blood, obtained on day 0 of AZD1222 vaccination. The TCR originated in an adult in good health. The CDR3 sequence is CASSRGLAGEAVEGEQFF. CDR3 DNA sequence: TGTGCCAGCAGCCGGGGACTAGCGGGAGAGGCAGTAGAGGGTGAGCAGTTCTTC.